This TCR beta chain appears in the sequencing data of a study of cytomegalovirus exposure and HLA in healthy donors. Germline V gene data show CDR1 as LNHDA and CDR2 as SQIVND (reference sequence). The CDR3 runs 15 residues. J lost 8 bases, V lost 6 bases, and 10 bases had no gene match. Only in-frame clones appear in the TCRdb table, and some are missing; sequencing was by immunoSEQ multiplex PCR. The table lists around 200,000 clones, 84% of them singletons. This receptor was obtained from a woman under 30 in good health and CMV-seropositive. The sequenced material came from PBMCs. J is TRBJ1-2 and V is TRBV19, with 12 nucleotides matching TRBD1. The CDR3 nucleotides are TGTGCCAGTAGCCCTCCGGGACAGGGGGCGTTCGGCTACACCTTC. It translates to CASSPPGQGAFGYTF.